Listed below are T cell receptor beta chains from one sample, sequenced in a study of CD8+ T cells in alopecia areata. The data were produced by immunoSEQ multiplex PCR, yet TCRdb's version contains in-frame clones alone and is incomplete. The sample contains 150,000 to 250,000 clones, 45% to 75% of which appear only once. The material sequenced was CD4+ T cells sorted from blood, taken at week 4, from a patient treated with tofacitinib. The receptors shown here come from a human donor with alopecia areata. The conserved cysteine and the conserved F or W are not part of the CDR3 here. Fields, in order: V gene, CDR3 length, CDR3 protein.

TRBV6-5 | 9 | ATDRGNEQF
TRBV30 | 10 | AWSGFGEKLF
TRBV27 | 14 | ASNSVRAGIADTQY
TRBV29-1 | 12 | SVGDVGRIYEQY
TRBV29-1 | 12 | SAVTGGGNSPLH
TRBV18 | 12 | ASSPAQQDYEQY
TRBV6-6 | 11 | ASGGSYNSPLH
TRBV29-1 | 8 | SAKNTEAF
TRBV29-1 | 12 | SVATSGTNEKLF
TRBV30 | 12 | AWKRSGSGWGYT
TRBV10-3 | 10 | AISEGNTEAF